A selection of T cell receptor beta chains follows, all from one sample in a study of T cells in Graves' hyperthyroidism and ophthalmopathy. A single record per CDR3 protein comes from TCRdb applying MiXCR to the multiplex PCR reads. The data hold approximately 690,000 distinct CDR3 sequences, with roughly 20% observed a single time. The material sequenced was blood. The receptors come from a young man with Graves' ophthalmopathy. The CDR3 runs from the conserved cysteine through the conserved F or W. The order of the fields is D gene, J gene, clone size, V gene, CDR3 protein, CDR3 DNA. The D gene is left open where the match is weak. Clone size, where shown, is once, few, many, or a class for clones that have expanded.

d_gene: -
j_gene: TRBJ1-3
abundance: -
v_gene: TRBV4-1
CDR3aa: CASSQTSPRVVSGNTIYF
CDR3nt: TGCGCCAGCAGCCAAACCTCACCCAGGGTGGTCTCTGGAAACACCATATATTTT

d_gene: -
j_gene: TRBJ2-6
abundance: -
v_gene: TRBV19
CDR3aa: CASSISRAGANVLTF
CDR3nt: TGTGCCAGTAGTATATCGAGGGCTGGGGCCAACGTCCTGACTTTC

d_gene: TRBD1
j_gene: TRBJ1-2
abundance: -
v_gene: TRBV2
CDR3aa: CASSLSTGVSPYGYTF
CDR3nt: TGTGCCAGCAGTCTATCGACAGGGGTTAGCCCGTATGGCTACACCTTC

d_gene: TRBD1
j_gene: TRBJ1-5
abundance: many
v_gene: TRBV2
CDR3aa: CASSDQGGVNQPQHF
CDR3nt: TGTGCCAGCAGCGACCAGGGGGGTGTCAATCAGCCCCAGCATTTT

d_gene: -
j_gene: TRBJ1-5
abundance: -
v_gene: TRBV6-1
CDR3aa: CASSGSAVNQPQHF
CDR3nt: TGTGCCAGCAGTGGGTCCGCGGTAAATCAGCCCCAGCATTTT

d_gene: TRBD2
j_gene: TRBJ2-7
abundance: few
v_gene: TRBV20-1
CDR3aa: CSASVAGATYEQYF
CDR3nt: TGCAGTGCTAGCGTAGCGGGAGCGACCTACGAGCAGTACTTC

d_gene: TRBD1
j_gene: TRBJ1-1
abundance: -
v_gene: TRBV5-1
CDR3aa: CASSLAGQGGRTEAFF
CDR3nt: TGCGCCAGCAGCTTGGCCGGACAGGGAGGACGCACTGAAGCTTTCTTT

d_gene: -
j_gene: TRBJ2-1
abundance: -
v_gene: TRBV19
CDR3aa: CATKWPNNEQFF
CDR3nt: TGTGCCACCAAGTGGCCTAACAATGAGCAGTTCTTC

d_gene: TRBD1
j_gene: TRBJ1-6
abundance: few
v_gene: TRBV20-1
CDR3aa: CSAGQQGRDSPLHF
CDR3nt: TGCAGTGCTGGTCAACAGGGGCGGGATTCACCCCTCCACTTT

d_gene: -
j_gene: TRBJ2-1
abundance: many
v_gene: TRBV30
CDR3aa: CAVKKVDNEQFF
CDR3nt: TGTGCCGTAAAAAAGGTGGACAATGAGCAGTTCTTC

d_gene: TRBD1
j_gene: TRBJ2-2
abundance: -
v_gene: TRBV20-1
CDR3aa: CSARDQKGQGRTGELFF
CDR3nt: TGCAGTGCTAGAGACCAAAAAGGACAGGGAAGAACCGGGGAGCTGTTTTTT

d_gene: TRBD1
j_gene: TRBJ2-4
abundance: -
v_gene: TRBV24-1
CDR3aa: CATSEFTGGKNIQYF
CDR3nt: TGTGCCACCAGTGAGTTTACAGGGGGGAAAAACATTCAGTACTTC

d_gene: TRBD2
j_gene: TRBJ2-1
abundance: -
v_gene: TRBV20-1
CDR3aa: CSASLLTGTSGIHEQFF
CDR3nt: TGCAGTGCTAGCCTGCTAACCGGGACTAGCGGGATCCATGAGCAGTTCTTC

d_gene: TRBD2
j_gene: TRBJ2-1
abundance: -
v_gene: TRBV27
CDR3aa: CASSQIAGGLNEQFF
CDR3nt: TGTGCCAGCAGTCAGATAGCGGGAGGGCTCAATGAGCAGTTCTTC

d_gene: TRBD1
j_gene: TRBJ2-3
abundance: -
v_gene: TRBV5-4
CDR3aa: CASSFDRGSTDTQYF
CDR3nt: TGCGCCAGCAGCTTCGACAGGGGAAGCACAGATACGCAGTATTTT

d_gene: -
j_gene: TRBJ1-1
abundance: many
v_gene: TRBV27
CDR3aa: CASSLSGPPLFGGGAEAFF
CDR3nt: TGTGCCAGCAGTTTATCTGGACCGCCTTTGTTCGGGGGTGGAGCTGAAGCTTTCTTT

d_gene: -
j_gene: TRBJ2-1
abundance: -
v_gene: TRBV15
CDR3aa: CATSRDKARSYNEQFF
CDR3nt: TGTGCCACCAGCAGAGATAAGGCTAGAAGCTACAATGAGCAGTTCTTC

d_gene: TRBD1
j_gene: TRBJ1-4
abundance: -
v_gene: TRBV7-9
CDR3aa: CASRGQGVSNEKLFF
CDR3nt: TGTGCCAGCAGAGGACAGGGCGTATCTAATGAAAAACTGTTTTTT

d_gene: TRBD2
j_gene: TRBJ2-7
abundance: few
v_gene: TRBV29-1
CDR3aa: CSVSRLAGGSEQYF
CDR3nt: TGCAGCGTTTCCAGACTAGCGGGAGGGAGCGAGCAGTACTTC

d_gene: -
j_gene: TRBJ2-3
abundance: few
v_gene: TRBV7-2
CDR3aa: CASSPARTDTQYF
CDR3nt: TGTGCCAGCAGCCCGGCTAGAACAGATACGCAGTATTTT

d_gene: TRBD1
j_gene: TRBJ1-1
abundance: many
v_gene: TRBV28
CDR3aa: CASRITGGVRLTEAFF
CDR3nt: TGTGCCAGCAGGATCACAGGGGGCGTCAGACTCACTGAAGCTTTCTTT

d_gene: -
j_gene: TRBJ2-1
abundance: -
v_gene: TRBV7-9
CDR3aa: CASSSGGAGEQFF
CDR3nt: TGTGCCAGCAGCTCAGGGGGGGCGGGGGAGCAGTTCTTC

d_gene: -
j_gene: TRBJ2-7
abundance: -
v_gene: TRBV20-1
CDR3aa: CSARAGGASYEQYF
CDR3nt: TGCAGTGCTAGAGCGGGCGGAGCCTCCTACGAGCAGTACTTC

d_gene: TRBD1
j_gene: TRBJ2-3
abundance: -
v_gene: TRBV10-3
CDR3aa: CATRDRDTDTQYF
CDR3nt: TGTGCCACCCGGGACAGAGACACAGATACGCAGTATTTT

d_gene: -
j_gene: TRBJ2-5
abundance: many
v_gene: TRBV12-3/TRBV12-4
CDR3aa: CASSTAEETQYF
CDR3nt: TGTGCCAGCAGCACCGCGGAAGAGACCCAGTACTTC

d_gene: -
j_gene: TRBJ2-1
abundance: -
v_gene: TRBV5-1
CDR3aa: CASSFSVNSYNEQFF
CDR3nt: TGCGCCAGCAGCTTTAGCGTAAACTCCTACAATGAGCAGTTCTTC

d_gene: -
j_gene: TRBJ1-1
abundance: many
v_gene: TRBV5-1
CDR3aa: CASSLALGLPATEAFF
CDR3nt: TGCGCCAGCAGCTTGGCTTTGGGGCTCCCCGCCACTGAAGCTTTCTTT

d_gene: TRBD2
j_gene: TRBJ2-1
abundance: -
v_gene: TRBV11-3
CDR3aa: CASSSTSGRTIEQFF
CDR3nt: TGTGCCAGCAGCTCTACTAGCGGGAGAACTATTGAGCAGTTCTTC

d_gene: -
j_gene: TRBJ2-2
abundance: -
v_gene: TRBV7-3
CDR3aa: CASSLTGTGTGELFF
CDR3nt: TGTGCCAGCAGCTTAACCGGGACGGGAACCGGGGAGCTGTTTTTT

d_gene: TRBD1
j_gene: TRBJ2-1
abundance: few
v_gene: TRBV10-3
CDR3aa: CAIMRDRGINEQFF
CDR3nt: TGTGCCATCATGCGGGACAGGGGTATCAATGAGCAGTTCTTC

d_gene: TRBD2
j_gene: TRBJ2-7
abundance: -
v_gene: TRBV20-1
CDR3aa: CSARDRGLALYEQYF
CDR3nt: TGCAGTGCTAGAGATCGCGGACTAGCTCTCTACGAGCAGTACTTC

d_gene: TRBD2
j_gene: TRBJ2-3
abundance: -
v_gene: TRBV30
CDR3aa: CAWSVLGGLRADTQYF
CDR3nt: TGTGCCTGGAGTGTACTGGGGGGACTACGGGCAGATACGCAGTATTTT

d_gene: TRBD2
j_gene: TRBJ2-2
abundance: many
v_gene: TRBV7-2
CDR3aa: CASSLSAGGPSGTGELFF
CDR3nt: TGTGCCAGCAGCTTATCAGCGGGAGGGCCCTCGGGCACCGGGGAGCTGTTTTTT

d_gene: TRBD2
j_gene: TRBJ2-1
abundance: -
v_gene: TRBV11-2
CDR3aa: CASSALAGRAYNEQFF
CDR3nt: TGTGCCAGCAGCGCCCTAGCGGGCCGTGCCTACAATGAGCAGTTCTTC

d_gene: -
j_gene: TRBJ2-7
abundance: few
v_gene: TRBV28
CDR3aa: CASSSLGETYEQYF
CDR3nt: TGTGCCAGCAGTTCTCTGGGGGAAACCTACGAGCAGTACTTC

d_gene: -
j_gene: TRBJ2-1
abundance: -
v_gene: TRBV4-1
CDR3aa: CASSHGLGGEQFF
CDR3nt: TGCGCCAGCAGCCATGGCCTCGGAGGTGAGCAGTTCTTC

d_gene: TRBD1
j_gene: TRBJ2-7
abundance: few
v_gene: TRBV7-9
CDR3aa: CASSPSRPKGLGQGYEQYF
CDR3nt: TGTGCCAGCAGCCCTAGCCGCCCTAAAGGTCTGGGACAGGGCTACGAGCAGTACTTC

d_gene: TRBD1
j_gene: TRBJ2-7
abundance: -
v_gene: TRBV6-1
CDR3aa: CASAGQGSYEQYF
CDR3nt: TGTGCCAGCGCGGGACAGGGTTCCTACGAGCAGTACTTC

d_gene: -
j_gene: TRBJ2-5
abundance: -
v_gene: TRBV11-2
CDR3aa: CASGGLGQEAQYF
CDR3nt: TGTGCCAGCGGGGGCTTGGGACAAGAGGCCCAGTACTTC

d_gene: -
j_gene: TRBJ2-3
abundance: -
v_gene: TRBV9
CDR3aa: CASSADQGGYTQYF
CDR3nt: TGTGCCAGCAGCGCCGACCAGGGGGGGTATACGCAGTATTTT

d_gene: TRBD1
j_gene: TRBJ2-7
abundance: many
v_gene: TRBV6-1
CDR3aa: CASRNEGTATYEQYF
CDR3nt: TGTGCCAGCAGGAACGAAGGGACAGCCACCTACGAGCAGTACTTC

d_gene: -
j_gene: TRBJ2-1
abundance: few
v_gene: TRBV19
CDR3aa: CASSIPSRTNEQFF
CDR3nt: TGTGCCAGTAGTATCCCTTCTAGGACCAATGAGCAGTTCTTC

d_gene: -
j_gene: TRBJ1-6
abundance: -
v_gene: TRBV3-1
CDR3aa: CASSQDIKPLHF
CDR3nt: TGTGCCAGCAGCCAAGATATTAAACCCCTCCACTTT

d_gene: -
j_gene: TRBJ2-3
abundance: -
v_gene: TRBV6-1
CDR3aa: CASSPRSGASTDTQYF
CDR3nt: TGTGCCAGCAGTCCTCGGAGTGGCGCCAGCACAGATACGCAGTATTTT

d_gene: -
j_gene: TRBJ2-7
abundance: few
v_gene: TRBV13
CDR3aa: CASSSLTGRETYEQYF
CDR3nt: TGTGCCAGCAGTTCTCTTACAGGGCGGGAAACCTACGAGCAGTACTTC

d_gene: TRBD2
j_gene: TRBJ2-7
abundance: -
v_gene: TRBV28
CDR3aa: CASSFTAGGYEQYF
CDR3nt: TGTGCCAGCAGTTTCACAGCGGGGGGCTACGAGCAGTACTTC

d_gene: -
j_gene: TRBJ2-3
abundance: few
v_gene: TRBV7-9
CDR3aa: CASNSLGASTDTQYF
CDR3nt: TGTGCCAGCAACTCCCTGGGGGCTAGCACAGATACGCAGTATTTT

d_gene: TRBD1
j_gene: TRBJ2-3
abundance: -
v_gene: TRBV18
CDR3aa: CASSLNRGTTDTQYF
CDR3nt: TGTGCCAGCTCACTAAACAGGGGAACGACAGATACGCAGTATTTT